This T cell receptor beta chain was sequenced for a study of technical replicates of blood from several donors. TCRdb's table, derived via immunoSEQ multiplex PCR, lists solely in-frame clones and lacks some. The sample shows about 56,000 clones, roughly 93% of them seen only once. Sequencing was carried out using PBMCs. The receptor comes from a human donor in good health. Some clones in this sample may be carry-over from other donors' samples.

CDR3 sequence reads: CASSHQQSGDTEAFF. DNA of the CDR3: TGTGCCAGCAGCCACCAGCAATCAGGGGACACTGAAGCTTTCTTT. The chain couples TRBV7-8 to TRBJ1-1; a weak D match, TRBD1 (6 bases). Germline lookup yields CDR1 SGHVS and CDR2 FQNEAQ. Trimming shortened V by 5 bases and J by 3 bases, and 16 bases separated the two germline ends. The CDR3 runs to 15 residues.